This record looks at one T cell receptor beta chain sequence and its context. Antigen unknown. This sample was included in a study of OX40 agonist ivuxolimab in advanced cancers. Study context: Treatment of patients was with ivuxolimab, an agonistic anti-OX40 (CD134) antibody. Notes on the study in general: Specificity for antigen went undetermined in the expanded peripheral T cells. Some of the nonresponding patients also showed low levels of normalized T-cell clonal expansion.

The CDR3 length is 17 residues. Germline CDR1 and CDR2: SGDLS and YYNGEE. V trimming: 6 bases; J trimming: 9 bases; junction bases outside the gene matches: 21. Only in-frame clones appear in the TCRdb table, and some are missing; sequencing was by immunoSEQ multiplex PCR. The sample has about 81,000 clones; about 92% are singletons. The V and J genes are TRBV9 and TRBJ2-1; 7 bases map to TRBD1. The TCR comes from an adult with an advanced solid tumor such as melanoma, head and neck, liver or kidney cancer. The sequenced sample was CD4+ or CD8+ T cells sorted from blood, obtained in a trial of the OX40 agonist ivuxolimab. Here the CDR3 reads CASNGEPGTERESEQFF. CDR3 DNA: TGTGCCAGCAACGGGGAACCGGGGACAGAGCGAGAGAGTGAGCAGTTCTTC.